The next 14 T cell receptor beta chains were all read from a single sample in a study of Ad26.COV2.S vaccination and SARS-CoV-2 variants. Treatment: 15 to 20 received Ad26.COV2.S at low or high dose, single or two shots; 5 received placebo; per-sample allocation not given. Samples analyzed were those drawn on day 63 after the first vaccine or placebo injection. Sequenced by immunoSEQ multiplex PCR; TCRdb stores in-frame clones only, minus some. The repertoire consists of under 500,000 clones, with around 93% occurring once and the leading ten covering approximately 1.7%. The sample consisted of peripheral blood, taken in a trial of Ad26.COV2.S vaccine versus placebo. All receptors derive from a person between 18 and 60 years old who received the Ad26.COV2.S COVID-19 vaccine or a placebo.

V is TRBV7-2 and J is TRBJ2-2; D call uncertain. The CDR3 contains 14 residues. Trimming took off 0 bases at V and 6 bases at J, with 8 bases between the two ends. In germline, CDR1 is SGHTA, CDR2 FQGNSA. CDR3 coding DNA: TGTGCCAGCAGCTTAGCTATTGTCGCCGGGGAGCTGTTTTTT. It yields the protein CASSLAIVAGELFF.

This clone was counted a single time. The chain couples TRBV29-1 to TRBJ2-1; D is unresolved. V shed 7 bases and J shed 7 bases, with 8 bases lying between them. Looked up from germline, CDR1 is SQVTM and CDR2 is ANQGSEA. This CDR3 is 10 amino acids long. CDR3 nucleotides: TGCAGCGCTCTAAGGAATGAGCAGTTCTTC. This gives the protein CSALRNEQFF.

This clone was recorded once. V and J are TRBV11-2 and TRBJ2-1; 12 bases line up with TRBD2. CDR1 is SGHAT and CDR2 is FQNNGV in the germline V gene. The CDR3 is 16 residues long. After removal of 5 bases from V and 4 bases from J, the junction contained 6 bases not matched to a gene. CDR3 nucleotides: TGTGCCAGCAGCATATCCGGGACTAGCGGGTACAATGAGCAGTTCTTC. Translation gives CASSISGTSGYNEQFF. The full variable domain, with the rest looked up from reference TRBV11-2 and TRBJ2-1, is EAGVAQSPRYKIIEKRQSVAFWCNPISGHATLYWYQQILGQGPKLLIQFQNNGVVDDSQLPKDRFSAERLKGVDSTLKIQPAKLEDSAVYLCASSISGTSGYNEQFFGPGTRLTVL.

The CDR3 is CASSQVFPGAITDTQYF. DNA of the CDR3: TGTGCCAGCAGCCAAGTGTTCCCGGGAGCGATCACAGATACGCAGTATTTT. The rearrangement joins TRBV3-1 (or the pseudogene TRBV3-2) to TRBJ2-3; maybe TRBD2 (6 bases). Germline-derived CDR1 and CDR2 are LGHDT and YNNKEL (reference sequence). V dropped 1 base and J dropped 2 bases, with 16 bases sitting between them. This CDR3 is 17 amino acids long.

The J gene is TRBJ2-3, the V gene TRBV18; D uncertain. This CDR3 contains 15 residues. Germline assignment: CDR1 KGHSH and CDR2 LQKENI. Trimming removed 0 bases at V and 6 bases at J, with 13 bases between. CDR3 in DNA: TGTGCCAGCTCACCACCTTCGACGACGCAGGATACGCAGTATTTT. Encoded protein: CASSPPSTTQDTQYF.

This rearrangement joins TRBV7-2 to TRBJ1-6; 9 bases match TRBD1. The CDR3 loop spans 15 amino acids. The V gene end was trimmed by 4 bases and the J gene end by 11 bases; junction bases not matched to a gene: 9. Germline CDR1 reads SGHTA; CDR2 reads FQGNSA. The CDR3 protein is CASSSGGTGLAPLHF. The CDR3, as DNA: TGTGCCAGCAGCTCGGGGGGGACAGGGCTGGCACCCCTCCACTTT.

For this clone: This CDR3 is also generated by other DNA sequences in the sample. V usage is TRBV27 and J usage is TRBJ1-5, with D perhaps TRBD1 (6 bases). Germline values: CDR1 MNHEY, CDR2 SMNVEV (reference sequence). The CDR3 consists of 14 residues. V was trimmed by 2 bases and J by 2 bases, leaving 7 bases between them. CDR3 amino acids: CASSLRQGNQPQHF. CDR3 DNA sequence: TGTGCCAGCAGTTTACGACAGGGCAATCAGCCCCAGCATTTT.

The chain couples TRBV19 to TRBJ2-7, with TRBD2 matching 8 bases. V lost 1 base to trimming and J lost 2 bases; unmatched junction nucleotides: 4. Germline loops: CDR1 LNHDA, CDR2 SQIVND (reference sequence). The length of the CDR3 is 15 residues. CDR3 sequence: CASSIGSGNPYEQYF. In nucleotides, the CDR3 is TGTGCCAGTAGTATAGGTAGCGGGAATCCCTACGAGCAGTACTTC. Supplemented by reference TRBV19 and TRBJ2-7, the full variable domain reads DGGITQSPKYLFRKEGQNVTLSCEQNLNHDAMYWYRQDPGQGLRLIYYSQIVNDFQKGDIAEGYSVSREKKESFPLTVTSAQKNPTAFYLCASSIGSGNPYEQYFGPGTRLTVT.

Worth noting for this clone: This specimen includes other DNA sequences encoding the same CDR3. V gene TRBV3-1 (or the pseudogene TRBV3-2) combines with J gene TRBJ2-7; 10 bases match TRBD1. J gave up 1 base and V 4 bases, and 1 base lay outside the gene matches. The CDR3 spans 14 residues. CDR1 is LGHDT, CDR2 YNNKEL, per germline (reference sequence). The CDR3 loop reads CASSLGQGSYEQYF. For the CDR3, the DNA is TGTGCCAGCAGCCTGGGACAGGGGTCCTACGAGCAGTACTTC.

The gene calls are TRBV7-2 and TRBJ2-1; 11 positions match TRBD2. CDR3 length equals 15 residues. Germline V gene sequence: CDR1 SGHTA, CDR2 FQGNSA. V dropped 0 bases and J dropped 8; count of bases not matched to a gene: 3. The CDR3 DNA follows: TGTGCCAGCAGCTTAGCGACTAGCGGGGTCGATGAGCAGTTCTTC. This sequence encodes CASSLATSGVDEQFF.

This chain joins TRBV25-1 and TRBJ1-1, with D possibly being TRBD1 (5 bases). The CDR3 spans 13 residues. Per germline, CDR1 MGHDK and CDR2 SYGVNS. V lost 6 bases, J lost 7 bases, and 15 bases lay in between. CDR3 amino acids: CASSMGRTYEAFF. The CDR3 coding sequence is TGTGCCAGCAGCATGGGACGTACGTATGAAGCTTTCTTT.

The chain couples TRBV10-3 to TRBJ2-7, with 9 bases identical to TRBD1. There are 14 residues in the CDR3. The V and J ends lost 5 bases and 7 bases, in that order; junction bases with no gene match: 9. The germline V gene encodes CDR1 ENHRY and CDR2 SYGVKD. This chain's CDR3 is CAISKDRGMQEQYF. In DNA, the CDR3 is TGTGCCATCAGTAAGGACAGGGGAATGCAAGAGCAGTACTTC.

The chain combines TRBV3-1 (or the pseudogene TRBV3-2) with TRBJ2-7; 12 bases match TRBD2. The CDR3 contains 15 residues. Trimming took 4 bases from V and 1 from J; bases not matched to a gene: 2. The germline CDR1 and CDR2 sequences are LGHDT and YNNKEL (reference sequence). The CDR3 loop is CASSRGLAGSYEQYF. The CDR3 bases are TGTGCCAGCAGCCGTGGACTAGCGGGGTCCTACGAGCAGTACTTC.

The chain recombines TRBV28 with TRBJ2-1, with D perhaps TRBD1 (6 bases). The V and J ends lost 3 bases and 1 base respectively, with 10 bases between them. Looked up from germline, CDR1 is MDHEN and CDR2 is SYDVKM. This CDR3 is 15 amino acids long. Here the CDR3 DNA reads TGTGCCAGCAGTTTTCGTGGGACATCCTACAATGAGCAGTTCTTC. This encodes CASSFRGTSYNEQFF. The whole variable domain, filled in from reference TRBV28 and TRBJ2-1, reads DVKVTQSSRYLVKRTGEKVFLECVQDMDHENMFWYRQDPGLGLRLIYFSYDVKMKEKGDIPEGYSVSREKKERFSLILESASTNQTSMYLCASSFRGTSYNEQFFGPGTRLTVL.